This passage covers 8 T cell receptor beta chains from one sample sequenced in a study of CD8+ T cells in alopecia areata. In each case, RNA was isolated and then reverse transcribed into cDNA as the sequencing template. Sequenced by immunoSEQ multiplex PCR; TCRdb stores in-frame clones only, minus some. The sample shows more than 90,000 clones, around two fifths of them seen only once. The sample consisted of CD4+ T cells sorted from blood. The receptors were gathered from a human donor with alopecia areata.

The chain carries TRBV7-2 and TRBJ2-5, with D possibly matching TRBD1 (5 bases). Germline V lookup: CDR1 SGHTA, CDR2 FQGNSA. The CDR3 runs to 13 residues. Trimming took 5 bases from V and 5 from J, leaving 12 bases between them. CDR3 sequence reads: CASSRPQVETQYF. In nucleotides, the CDR3 is TGTGCCAGCAGCCGACCACAGGTGGAGACCCAGTACTTC.

In this sample, this clone turned up a few times. The chain carries TRBV29-1 and TRBJ1-1, with 9 bases aligning to TRBD1. The ends lost 6 bases at V and 2 bases at J; junction bases unmatched: 4. This CDR3 has 13 amino acids. Germline V lookup: CDR1 SQVTM, CDR2 ANQGSEA. The CDR3 DNA reads TGCAGCGTGAAGGGACAGGGCAACACTGAAGCTTTCTTT. Translating gives CSVKGQGNTEAFF.

J is TRBJ1-6 and V is TRBV15, with 7 nucleotides matching TRBD1. With V trimmed by 4 bases and J by 9 bases, 12 bases remained unmatched. This CDR3 contains 16 residues. Germline V lookup: CDR1 LNHNV, CDR2 YYDKDF (reference sequence). The CDR3 bases are TGTGCCACCAGCACAGTACACAGGGGAGGTTTTTCACCCCTCCACTTT. Translated, it gives CATSTVHRGGFSPLHF.

In its sample, this clone was seen a few times. The V and J genes are TRBV7-9 and TRBJ1-1, with D possibly being TRBD1 (5 bases). Trimming left V 4 bases short and J 14 bases short, with 17 bases between. The CDR3 extends over 12 amino acids. The germline CDR1 and CDR2 sequences are SEHNR and FQNEAQ (reference sequence). The CDR3 sequence: CASSSRDPGSFF. CDR3 in DNA: TGTGCCAGCAGCTCGAGGGACCCCGGGAGCTTCTTT.

The rearrangement links TRBV13 to TRBJ2-7; 8 bases match TRBD2. The V and J ends lost 5 bases and 6 bases, in that order; junction bases with no gene match: 9. CDR1 PRHDT and CDR2 FYEKMQ come from the germline V gene (reference sequence). The CDR3 length is 14 residues. The CDR3 loop reads CASSIPGLVSEQYF. The CDR3 DNA follows: TGTGCCAGCAGCATCCCGGGACTAGTTTCCGAGCAGTACTTC.

This chain joins TRBV5-1 and TRBJ2-1, with D unresolved. Germline V lookup: CDR1 SGHRS, CDR2 YFSETQ. The V end was cut by 1 base, the J end by 5 bases, with 13 bases between. The CDR3 sequence is 15 residues long. CDR3 residues: CASSLFGQGNNEQFF. The CDR3 region has the DNA TGCGCCAGCAGCTTGTTTGGGCAAGGAAACAATGAGCAGTTCTTC.

This clone was counted between two and nine times. The genes are TRBV29-1 and TRBJ2-1; D is uncertain. This CDR3 comprises 14 residues. The V gene's germline CDR1 is SQVTM and CDR2 ANQGSEA. The germline V and J ends were trimmed by 6 bases and 9 bases, with 21 bases remaining between them. CDR3 region: CSVALSITSGEQFF. Written as DNA, the CDR3 is TGCAGCGTCGCCCTATCCATAACCTCGGGTGAGCAGTTCTTC.

This clone came up a few times. The chain couples TRBV7-2 to TRBJ1-2; the D gene is possibly TRBD1 (6 bases). With 6 bases removed from V and 8 bases from J, the gap between germline ends came to 19 bases. The CDR3 has 14 residues. From germline, CDR1 is SGHTA and CDR2 FQGNSA. CDR3 region: CASSPRGDATGYTF. The CDR3 DNA sequence: TGTGCCAGCAGTCCAAGGGGGGACGCCACCGGCTACACCTTC.